These 8 T cell receptor beta chains originate from one sample sequenced in a study of T cells after yellow fever vaccination. TCRdb redid the calling of the 5' RACE reads with MiXCR, one entry per CDR3 protein. The sample records approximately 120,000 distinct CDR3 sequences, about 7% being singletons. The sample in question was CD4+ T cells sorted from PBMCs, obtained 10 to 11 days after the first yellow fever vaccination. These receptors all come from a young man who received the YFV17D yellow fever vaccine.

Many counts were recorded for this clonotype. This chain joins TRBV24-1 and TRBJ2-5; 7 positions agree with TRBD2. Germline V lookup: CDR1 KGHDR, CDR2 SFDVKD. CDR3 length equals 13 residues. J gave up 4 bases and V 4 bases, and 2 bases lay outside the gene matches. For the CDR3, the DNA is TGTGCCACCAGTGAGGGAGGGTTAGAGACCCAGTACTTC. The encoded protein is CATSEGGLETQYF.

This clonotype has at least ten counts. This chain uses TRBV6-1 with TRBJ2-3, with 7 bases lining up with TRBD2. CDR1 is MNHNS, CDR2 SASEGT, per germline. The CDR3 is made up of 14 amino acids. J gave up 7 bases and V 7 bases, and 11 bases lay outside the gene matches. CDR3 in DNA: TGTGCCAGCATCCAAGGACTAGAGAGAAATACGCAGTATTTT. Protein sequence: CASIQGLERNTQYF.

This clonotype has a count of ten or more. The chain joins TRBV7-9 to TRBJ2-7; D call uncertain. Germline V lookup: CDR1 SEHNR, CDR2 FQNEAQ (reference sequence). Trimming removed 1 base from V and 5 bases from J, with 9 bases in between. The CDR3 is made up of 13 amino acids. The CDR3 protein is CASSLDPIHEQYF. The CDR3 DNA sequence: TGTGCCAGCAGCTTAGACCCTATCCACGAGCAGTACTTC.

With regard to this clonotype: Possible read error: a much larger clone is one base away. The rearrangement joins TRBV7-9 to TRBJ2-7, with D maybe TRBD1 (5 bases). Trimming left V 5 bases short and J 5 bases short, with 16 bases between. Germline values: CDR1 SEHNR, CDR2 FQNEAQ (reference sequence). The CDR3 totals 14 residues. CDR3 protein: CASSPGHGSDEQYV. The CDR3 bases are TGTGCCAGCAGCCCCGGACATGGTAGTGACGAGCAGTACGTC.

This clonotype was observed at least ten times. This chain uses TRBV18 with TRBJ1-5, with D hard to call. Per the germline V gene, CDR1 is KGHSH and CDR2 is LQKENI. This CDR3 has 15 amino acids. Trimming took 0 bases from V and 4 from J, leaving 10 bases between them. The CDR3 is CASSPPLTPNQPQHF. CDR3 DNA: TGTGCCAGCTCACCACCGTTAACCCCGAATCAGCCCCAGCATTTT.

Ten or more counts support this clonotype. The J gene is TRBJ1-1, the V gene TRBV5-1; perhaps TRBD1 as D (5 bases). This CDR3 has 14 amino acids. Germline values: CDR1 SGHRS, CDR2 YFSETQ. V lost 2 bases and J 0 bases, leaving 8 bases between the germline ends. DNA for the CDR3: TGCGCCAGCAGCTTCAGGGATTTGAACACTGAAGCTTTCTTT. It yields the protein CASSFRDLNTEAFF.

This clonotype was detected many times. The chain is built from TRBV4-3 and TRBJ1-2; D remains unclear. V gave up 7 bases and J gave up 5 bases, with 17 bases separating them. This CDR3 has 14 residues. Germline lookup yields CDR1 LGHNA and CDR2 YSLEER. The CDR3 sequence is CASTPAARAYGYTF. The CDR3 DNA follows: TGCGCCAGCACGCCTGCGGCGAGGGCTTATGGCTACACCTTC.

This clonotype was observed at least ten times. Here the CDR3 reads CASSYDRENEQYF. CDR3 nucleotides: TGCGCCAGCAGCTATGACAGGGAAAACGAGCAGTACTTC. This chain uses TRBV5-1 with TRBJ2-7; 7 bases agree with TRBD1. Trimming removed 3 bases from V and 5 bases from J; junction bases left unmatched: 5. Germline CDR1 SGHRS, CDR2 YFSETQ. This CDR3 has 13 residues.